What follows describes a single T cell receptor (beta chain). This sample was included in a study of T cell changes during pregnancy in multiple sclerosis. Germline CDR1 LNHDA, CDR2 SQIVND (reference sequence). The length of the CDR3 is 14 residues. V was clipped by 6 bases and J by 6 bases; unmatched bases: 5. Assay used: immunoSEQ multiplex PCR; TCRdb lists only in-frame clones, some missing. The sample contains 50,000 to 65,000 clones, approximately 93% of which appear only once. This receptor was obtained from a female donor with multiple sclerosis, enrolled in a pregnancy study. Material: CD8+ T cells from peripheral blood mononuclear cells, obtained in the second trimester of pregnancy. This chain joins TRBV19 and TRBJ2-1, with 10 bases aligning to TRBD1. The CDR3 nucleotides read TGTGCCAGTAGCTACGGACAGGGGGTCAATGAGCAGTTCTTC. It codes for CASSYGQGVNEQFF.